This TCR beta chain appears in the sequencing data of a study of T cell clonality in common variable immunodeficiency. Overall study results and limits: Compared with healthy controls, CVID subjects showed increased TCRbeta clonality, mostly in about a third. Common variable immunodeficiency TCR beta sequences reportedly had fewer deletions and N-nucleotide insertions. Fewer TCRbeta clones were shared among CVID subjects than controls.

There are many counts of this clone. The antigen is unknown. Read data end 3 residues before the CDR3 end; the end is taken from the germline J gene. CDR3 length equals 13 residues. From germline, CDR1 is DFQATT and CDR2 SNEGSKA (reference sequence). Deletions cut 6 bases from V and 2 bases from J, with 14 bases between. Clones were sequenced by immunoSEQ multiplex PCR, and TCRdb holds only the in-frame ones, with some missing. The sample contains about 33,000 clones, none of them singletons. Sample: peripheral blood mononuclear cells. The chain couples TRBV20-1 to TRBJ2-7, with D perhaps matching TRBD1 (6 bases). The sequence was obtained from a human donor with common variable immunodeficiency. CDR3 DNA (partial): TGCAGTGCCTTCAAGACAGGAGCCTACGAG. Its translation is CSAFKTGAYE. Given in full, the CDR3 is CSAFKTGAYEQYF.